The subject of this entry is one T cell receptor beta chain. As yet, its antigen is unknown. These data come from a study of T cells in narcolepsy. Study-wide context: Patients with NT1 or NT2 and healthy control donors were enrolled. Study-wide results and limits: Blood of same and different patients, but not healthy controls, reportedly held recurring autoreactive clonotypes. HCRT-specific and TRIB2-specific autoreactive clonotypes appeared among same-patient CSF and blood CD4+ clonotypes.

Looked up from germline, CDR1 is SGHDN and CDR2 is FVKESK. The CDR3 is made up of 14 amino acids. Trimming took 1 base from V and 4 from J, leaving 7 bases between them. Measured with immunoSEQ multiplex PCR; TCRdb has only the in-frame clones, and not every one. The sample includes 25,000 to 30,000 clones, over 65% of them seen just once. The sequence was obtained from a human donor in good health. The rearrangement links TRBV14 to TRBJ2-2; perhaps TRBD2 as D (6 bases). Sequenced material: memory (CD45RA-) CD4+ T cells from blood. The DNA for the CDR3 is TGTGCCAGCAGCCAAGCGGGGGTCACCGGGGAGCTGTTTTTT. It is translated as CASSQAGVTGELFF.